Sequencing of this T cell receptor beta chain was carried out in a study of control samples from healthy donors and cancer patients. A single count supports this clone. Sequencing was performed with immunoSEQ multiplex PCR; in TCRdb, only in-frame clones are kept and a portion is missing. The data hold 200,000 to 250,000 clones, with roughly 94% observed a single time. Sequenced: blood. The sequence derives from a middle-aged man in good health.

The CDR3 bases are TGTGCCAGCAGCTTAGACGGGTCCCCCGGCGGCACCATATATTTT. Its translation: CASSLDGSPGGTIYF. The gene calls are TRBV11-2 and TRBJ1-3; unclear D gene. Germline V gives CDR1 SGHAT, CDR2 FQNNGV. The CDR3 spans 15 residues. V shed 0 bases and J shed 9 bases, with 15 bases lying between them.